This T cell receptor beta chain emerged from a study of shared clonotypes between healthy human individuals. This clone showed up just once. Its target is not known. Sequencing was at deep level. Sequencing used immunoSEQ multiplex PCR; TCRdb keeps in-frame clones, though not all of them. The data hold a few million clones, with around nine tenths observed a single time. The CDR3 has 14 amino acids. The germline gives CDR1 MNHNS, CDR2 SASEGT. The V and J ends lost 7 bases and 1 base respectively, with 11 bases between them. Overall study results and limits: When compared with the clonotypes that were shared by all four sorted-subset donors, the non-shared clonotypes turned out to have lower generation probabilities. Larger richness was generally estimated for naive than memory subsets. In a handful of donors, about 5% of naive CD4 clonotypes appeared in common.

The chain combines TRBV6-1 with TRBJ1-5; possibly TRBD1 for D (5 bases). The sequence derives from a man between 18 and 29 years old in good health. Sequenced: naive CD4+ T cells sorted from blood. The subset denotes: CD45RA+ positively selected. As DNA, the CDR3 is TGTGCCAGCATGTTCGAGGGGAGCAATCAGCCCCAGCATTTT. Amino acid sequence: CASMFEGSNQPQHF.